This TCR beta chain was found in a study of follicular helper T cells after annual influenza vaccination. Study-wide background: For some subjects, blood spans the 2013-2014, 2014-2015 and 2015-2016 annual vaccinations.

Time point given: 2015-2016 season, pre-vaccination. Cells are cTfh (non-naive CD4+CXCR5+PD-1+), split by ICOS and CD38 into double-positive or double-negative. Survey level resolution was used for TCRB sequencing. Libraries were prepared by immunoSEQ multiplex PCR; TCRdb keeps only in-frame clonotypes and omits some of them. The table lists 1,400 or so clones, 70% to 85% of them singletons. This sequence was found in an adult who received the influenza vaccine. The sequenced sample was CXCR5+ CD38+ circulating T follicular helper cells from blood, obtained on the day of influenza vaccination. Subset specified: circulating Tfh, non-naive CD4+CXCR5+PD-1+ (ICOS+CD38+ or ICOS-CD38-).

The CDR3 DNA sequence: TGTGCCAAGACACCCGGGACAGGGTTGCTAAGAGGCTACACCTTC. This encodes CAKTPGTGLLRGYTF. The chain is built from TRBV30 and TRBJ1-2; 9 bases fit TRBD1. V dropped 8 bases and J dropped 8; count of bases not matched to a gene: 18. This CDR3 comprises 15 residues. The germline CDR1 and CDR2 sequences are GTSNPN and SVGIG (reference sequence).